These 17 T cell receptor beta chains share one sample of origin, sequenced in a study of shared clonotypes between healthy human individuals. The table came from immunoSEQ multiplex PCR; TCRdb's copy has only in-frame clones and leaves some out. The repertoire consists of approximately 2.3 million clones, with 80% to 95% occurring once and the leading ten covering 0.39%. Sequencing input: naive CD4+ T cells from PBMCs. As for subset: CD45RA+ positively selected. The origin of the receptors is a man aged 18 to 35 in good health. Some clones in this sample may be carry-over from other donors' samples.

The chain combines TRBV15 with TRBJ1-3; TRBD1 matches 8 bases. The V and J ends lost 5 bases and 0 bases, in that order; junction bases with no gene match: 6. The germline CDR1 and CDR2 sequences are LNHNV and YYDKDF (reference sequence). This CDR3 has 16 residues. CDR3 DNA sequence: TGTGCCACCAGCTGGGGACAGGCGCTCTCTGGAAACACCATATATTTT. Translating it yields CATSWGQALSGNTIYF.

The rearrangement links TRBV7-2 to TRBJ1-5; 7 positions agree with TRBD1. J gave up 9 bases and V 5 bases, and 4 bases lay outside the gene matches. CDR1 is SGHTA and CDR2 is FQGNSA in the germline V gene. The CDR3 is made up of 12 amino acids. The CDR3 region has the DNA TGTGCCAGCAGCGCCCGACAGGGGCCCCAGCATTTT. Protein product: CASSARQGPQHF.

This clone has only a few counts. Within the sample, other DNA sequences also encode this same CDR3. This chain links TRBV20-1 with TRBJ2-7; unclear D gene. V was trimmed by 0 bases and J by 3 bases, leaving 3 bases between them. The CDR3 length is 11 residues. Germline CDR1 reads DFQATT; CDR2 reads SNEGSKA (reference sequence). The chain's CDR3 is CSARDYYEQYF. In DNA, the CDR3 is TGCAGTGCTAGAGACTACTACGAGCAGTACTTC.

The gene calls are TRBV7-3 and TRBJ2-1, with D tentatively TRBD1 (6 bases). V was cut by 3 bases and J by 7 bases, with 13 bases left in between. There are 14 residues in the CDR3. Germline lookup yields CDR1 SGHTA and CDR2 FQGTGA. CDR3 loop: CASSFSQGLNEQFF. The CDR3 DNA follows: TGTGCCAGCAGCTTTTCGCAGGGGCTAAATGAGCAGTTCTTC.

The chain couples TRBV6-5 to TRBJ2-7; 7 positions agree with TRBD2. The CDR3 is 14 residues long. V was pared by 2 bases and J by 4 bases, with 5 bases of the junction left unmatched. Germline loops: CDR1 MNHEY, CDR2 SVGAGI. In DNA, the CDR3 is TGTGCCAGCAGTTACGGACTAGTCAATTACGAGCAGTACTTC. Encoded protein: CASSYGLVNYEQYF.

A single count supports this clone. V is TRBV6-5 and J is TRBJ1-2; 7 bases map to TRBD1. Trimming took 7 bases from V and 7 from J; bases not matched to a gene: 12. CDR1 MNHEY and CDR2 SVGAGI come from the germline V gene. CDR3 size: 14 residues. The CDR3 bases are TGTGCCAGCAAGATAACAGGGGATTATAGTGGCTACACCTTC. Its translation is CASKITGDYSGYTF.

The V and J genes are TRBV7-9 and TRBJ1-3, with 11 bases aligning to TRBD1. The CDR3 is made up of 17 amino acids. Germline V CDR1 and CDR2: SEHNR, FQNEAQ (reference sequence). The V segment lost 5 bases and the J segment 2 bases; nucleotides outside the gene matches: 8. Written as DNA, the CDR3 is TGTGCCAGCAGCCCAACTGGACAGGGGGCAGCTGGAAACACCATATATTTT. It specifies CASSPTGQGAAGNTIYF.

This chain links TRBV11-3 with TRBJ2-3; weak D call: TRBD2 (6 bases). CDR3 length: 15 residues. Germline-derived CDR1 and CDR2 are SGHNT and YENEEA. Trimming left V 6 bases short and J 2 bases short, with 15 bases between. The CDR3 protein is CASRWRRGYTDTQYF. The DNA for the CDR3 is TGTGCCAGCAGGTGGAGGAGGGGTTACACAGATACGCAGTATTTT. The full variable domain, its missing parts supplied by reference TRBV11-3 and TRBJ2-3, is EAGVVQSPRYKIIEKKQPVAFWCNPISGHNTLYWYLQNLGQGPELLIRYENEEAVDDSQLPKDRFSAERLKGVDSTLKIQPAELGDSAVYLCASRWRRGYTDTQYFGPGTRLTVL.

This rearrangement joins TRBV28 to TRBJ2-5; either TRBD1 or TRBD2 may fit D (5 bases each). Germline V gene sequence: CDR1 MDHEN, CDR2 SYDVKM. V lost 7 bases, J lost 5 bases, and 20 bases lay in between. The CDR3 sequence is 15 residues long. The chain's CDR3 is CASTMRGRPRETQYF. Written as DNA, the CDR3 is TGTGCCAGCACCATGAGGGGCCGGCCCCGCGAGACCCAGTACTTC.

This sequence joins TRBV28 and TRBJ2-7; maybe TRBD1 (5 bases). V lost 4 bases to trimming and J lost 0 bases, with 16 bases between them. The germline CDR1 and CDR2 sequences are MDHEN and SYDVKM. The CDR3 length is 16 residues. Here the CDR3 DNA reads TGTGCCAGCAGTTGGGGCAATTTCAGGCGCTCCTACGAGCAGTACTTC. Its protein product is CASSWGNFRRSYEQYF.

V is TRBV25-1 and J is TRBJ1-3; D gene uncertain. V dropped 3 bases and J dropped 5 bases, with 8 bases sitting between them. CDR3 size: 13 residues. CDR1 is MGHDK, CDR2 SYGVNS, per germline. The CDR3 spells CASSEIRRNTIYF. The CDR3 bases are TGTGCCAGCAGTGAGATACGCAGAAACACCATATATTTT.

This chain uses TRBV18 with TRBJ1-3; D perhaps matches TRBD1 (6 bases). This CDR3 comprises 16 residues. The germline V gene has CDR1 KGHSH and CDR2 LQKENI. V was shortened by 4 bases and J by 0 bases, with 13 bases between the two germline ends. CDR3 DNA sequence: TGTGCCAGCTCACTGTACCGGGACAACTCTGGAAACACCATATATTTT. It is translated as CASSLYRDNSGNTIYF.

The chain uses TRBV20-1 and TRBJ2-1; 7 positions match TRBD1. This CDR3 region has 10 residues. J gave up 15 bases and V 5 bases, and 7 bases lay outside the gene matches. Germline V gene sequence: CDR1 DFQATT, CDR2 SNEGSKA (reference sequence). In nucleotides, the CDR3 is TGCAGTGCTGGGGGATCAGGGGGGTTCTTC. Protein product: CSAGGSGGFF.

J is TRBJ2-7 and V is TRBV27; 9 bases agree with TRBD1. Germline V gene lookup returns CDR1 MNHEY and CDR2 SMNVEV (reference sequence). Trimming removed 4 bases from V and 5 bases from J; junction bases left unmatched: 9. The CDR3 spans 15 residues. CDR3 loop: CASSYLGDRVHEQYF. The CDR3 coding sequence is TGTGCCAGCAGTTATCTCGGGGACAGGGTCCACGAGCAGTACTTC.

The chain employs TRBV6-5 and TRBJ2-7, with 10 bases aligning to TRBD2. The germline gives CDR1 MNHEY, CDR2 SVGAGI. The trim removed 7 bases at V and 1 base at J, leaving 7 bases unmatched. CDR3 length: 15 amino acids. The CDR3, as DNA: TGTGCCAGCATGCGAAAGCGGGAGGGTTCCTACGAGCAGTACTTC. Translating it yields CASMRKREGSYEQYF.

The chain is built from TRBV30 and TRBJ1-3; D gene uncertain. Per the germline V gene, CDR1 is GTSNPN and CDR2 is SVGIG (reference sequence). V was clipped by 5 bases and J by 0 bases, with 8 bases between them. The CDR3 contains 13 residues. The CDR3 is CAWDPSSGNTIYF. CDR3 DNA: TGTGCCTGGGACCCTTCCTCTGGAAACACCATATATTTT. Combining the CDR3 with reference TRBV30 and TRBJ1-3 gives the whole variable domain SQTIHQWPATLVQPVGSPLSLECTVEGTSNPNLYWYRQAAGRGLQLLFYSVGIGQISSEVPQNLSASRPQDRQFILSSKKLLLSDSGFYLCAWDPSSGNTIYFGEGSWLTVV.

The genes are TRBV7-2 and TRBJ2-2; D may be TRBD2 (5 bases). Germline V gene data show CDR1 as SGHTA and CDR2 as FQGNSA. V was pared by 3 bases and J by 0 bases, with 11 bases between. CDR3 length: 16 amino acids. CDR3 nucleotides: TGTGCCAGCAGCTTGAGGGCCACCACGAACACCGGGGAGCTGTTTTTT. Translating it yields CASSLRATTNTGELFF.